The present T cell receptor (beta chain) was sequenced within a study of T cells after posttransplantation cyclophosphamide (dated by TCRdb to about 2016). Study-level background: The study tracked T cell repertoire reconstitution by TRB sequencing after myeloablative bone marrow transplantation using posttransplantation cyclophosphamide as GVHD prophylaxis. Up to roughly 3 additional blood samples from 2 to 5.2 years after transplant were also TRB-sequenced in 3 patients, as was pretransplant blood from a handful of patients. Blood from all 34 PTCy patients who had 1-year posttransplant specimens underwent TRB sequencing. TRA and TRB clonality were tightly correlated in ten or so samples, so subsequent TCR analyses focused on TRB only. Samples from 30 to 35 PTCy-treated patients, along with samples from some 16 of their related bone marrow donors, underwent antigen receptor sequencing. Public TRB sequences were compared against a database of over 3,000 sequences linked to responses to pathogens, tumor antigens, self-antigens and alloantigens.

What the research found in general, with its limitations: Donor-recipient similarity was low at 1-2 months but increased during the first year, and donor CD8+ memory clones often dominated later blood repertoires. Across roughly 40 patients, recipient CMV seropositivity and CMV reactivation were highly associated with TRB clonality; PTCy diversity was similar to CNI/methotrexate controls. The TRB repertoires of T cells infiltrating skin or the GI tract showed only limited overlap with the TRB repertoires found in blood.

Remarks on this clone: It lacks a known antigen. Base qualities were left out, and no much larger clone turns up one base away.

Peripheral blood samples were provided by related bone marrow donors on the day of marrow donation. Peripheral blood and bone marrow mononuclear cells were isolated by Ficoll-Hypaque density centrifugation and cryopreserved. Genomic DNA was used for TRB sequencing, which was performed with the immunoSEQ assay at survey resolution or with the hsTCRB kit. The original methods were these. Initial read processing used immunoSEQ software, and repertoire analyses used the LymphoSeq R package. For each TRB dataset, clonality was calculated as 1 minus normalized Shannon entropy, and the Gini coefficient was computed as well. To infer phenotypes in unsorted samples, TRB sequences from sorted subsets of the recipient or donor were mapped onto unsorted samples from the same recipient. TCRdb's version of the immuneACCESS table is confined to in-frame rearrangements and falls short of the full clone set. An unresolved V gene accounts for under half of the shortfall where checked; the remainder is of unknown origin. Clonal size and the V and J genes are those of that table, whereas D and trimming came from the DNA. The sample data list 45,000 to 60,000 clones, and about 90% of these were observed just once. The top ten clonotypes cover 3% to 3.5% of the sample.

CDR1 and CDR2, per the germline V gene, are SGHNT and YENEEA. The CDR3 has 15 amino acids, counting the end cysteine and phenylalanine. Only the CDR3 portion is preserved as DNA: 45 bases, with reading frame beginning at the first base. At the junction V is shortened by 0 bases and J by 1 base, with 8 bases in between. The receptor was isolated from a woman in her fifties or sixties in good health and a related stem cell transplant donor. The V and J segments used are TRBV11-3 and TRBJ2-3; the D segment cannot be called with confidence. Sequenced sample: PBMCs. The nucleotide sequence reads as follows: TGTGCCAGCAGCTTAGATTCGTCTGGCACAGATACGCAGTATTTT. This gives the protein CASSLDSSGTDTQYF.